These 19 T cell receptor beta chains came from one sample sequenced in a study of blood T cell repertoires in COVID-19. Clones were sequenced by immunoSEQ multiplex PCR, and TCRdb holds only the in-frame ones, with some missing. The sample yields over 150,000 clones, 83% seen once. Sequenced sample: peripheral blood. These receptor sequences come from a woman older than 75 with acute or convalescent COVID-19.

The V and J genes are TRBV29-1 and TRBJ2-1, with D perhaps TRBD2 (5 bases). Between the trimmed V and J ends, which lost 6 bases and 1 base, there was a span of 16 bases. This CDR3 region has 15 residues. Germline V gives CDR1 SQVTM, CDR2 ANQGSEA. CDR3 DNA: TGCAGCGTCACTCAAAGCGGTCTGTCCTACAATGAGCAGTTCTTC. Its translation is CSVTQSGLSYNEQFF.

V and J are TRBV10-3 and TRBJ2-5; TRBD1 agrees at 9 bases. The CDR3 loop spans 14 amino acids. With 8 bases clipped from V and 2 bases from J, the junction kept 6 bases outside the gene matches. Per the germline V gene, CDR1 is ENHRY and CDR2 is SYGVKD. CDR3 coding DNA: TGTGCCATCGCCCGAGACAGGGGGCAAGAGACCCAGTACTTC. Amino acid sequence: CAIARDRGQETQYF.

This clone was recorded a few times. The chain uses TRBV6-5 and TRBJ1-5; 7 positions match TRBD1. The CDR3 has 14 amino acids. V trimming: 6 bases; J trimming: 1 base; junction bases outside the gene matches: 3. CDR1 and CDR2 from the germline V gene are MNHEY and SVGAGI. The DNA for the CDR3 is TGTGCCAGCAGGCCACAGGGGAGCAATCAGCCCCAGCATTTT. Translation: CASRPQGSNQPQHF.

The chain uses TRBV19 and TRBJ2-1, with D possibly TRBD2 on 6 matching bases. CDR1 is LNHDA, CDR2 SQIVND, per germline (reference sequence). V was shortened by 3 bases and J by 4 bases, with 7 bases between the two germline ends. CDR3 length: 13 amino acids. This CDR3 is CASSISGYNEQFF. DNA of the CDR3: TGTGCCAGTAGTATCAGCGGGTACAATGAGCAGTTCTTC.

The genes are TRBV11-1 and TRBJ1-4, with unresolved D. The germline CDR1 and CDR2 sequences are SGHAT and FQDESV (reference sequence). This CDR3 has 12 amino acids. The V gene lost 4 bases and the J gene lost 6 bases, with 6 bases spanning the gap. This chain's CDR3 is CASSSFDEKLFF. CDR3 in DNA: TGTGCCAGCAGCTCCTTCGATGAAAAACTGTTTTTT.

This chain links TRBV5-6 with TRBJ1-5; the match to TRBD1 covers 10 bases. Trimming at V came to 5 bases and at J to 11 bases, leaving 10 bases not matched to a gene. Per germline, CDR1 SGHDT and CDR2 YYEEEE. This CDR3 comprises 14 residues. The CDR3 spells CASRLFSGQGAQHF. The CDR3 nucleotides read TGTGCCAGCAGACTATTTTCTGGACAGGGGGCCCAGCATTTT.

The table lists this clone with a few counts. The chain couples TRBV7-2 to TRBJ2-3; D may be TRBD2 (5 bases). V gave up 1 base and J gave up 5 bases, with 10 bases separating them. Per the germline V gene, CDR1 is SGHTA and CDR2 is FQGNSA. There are 14 residues in the CDR3. Written as DNA, the CDR3 is TGTGCCAGCAGCTTAGGGCTAGCCGGAGATACGCAGTATTTT. This encodes CASSLGLAGDTQYF.

The chain combines TRBV6-5 with TRBJ2-1; TRBD2 matches at 11 bases. CDR3 length equals 15 residues. V trimming: 6 bases; J trimming: 2 bases; junction bases outside the gene matches: 3. CDR1 is MNHEY and CDR2 is SVGAGI in the germline V gene. The CDR3 DNA follows: TGTGCCAGCAGACTGGGACTAGCGGCCTACAATGAGCAGTTCTTC. This codes for CASRLGLAAYNEQFF.

This chain links TRBV5-1 with TRBJ1-2, with TRBD1 matching 9 bases. This CDR3 is built from 17 residues. With 2 bases clipped from V and 8 bases from J, the junction kept 16 bases outside the gene matches. Germline-derived CDR1 and CDR2 are SGHRS and YFSETQ. The CDR3 loop is CASSFQGQGLPVWGYTF. The CDR3 DNA sequence: TGCGCCAGCAGCTTTCAGGGACAGGGTCTCCCAGTTTGGGGCTACACCTTC.

This clone was picked up one time. This chain connects TRBV19 to TRBJ1-5, with 7 bases identical to TRBD1. Trimming took 4 bases from V and 1 from J; bases not matched to a gene: 4. The germline gives CDR1 LNHDA, CDR2 SQIVND (reference sequence). The length of the CDR3 is 15 residues. CDR3 bases: TGTGCCAGTAGTAACTACAGGGGCAGCAATCAGCCCCAGCATTTT. Amino acid sequence: CASSNYRGSNQPQHF.

This clone occurred once. This rearrangement joins TRBV24-1 to TRBJ2-2; 8 positions agree with TRBD1. The CDR3 is 16 residues long. CDR1 and CDR2 from the germline V gene are KGHDR and SFDVKD. V shed 3 bases, J shed 3 bases, and the junction held 5 bases outside the gene matches. The CDR3 DNA is TGTGCCACCAGTGATGCGGACAGGGTACACACCGGGGAGCTGTTTTTT. Amino acids: CATSDADRVHTGELFF.

This chain links TRBV4-1 with TRBJ1-4; the D gene is possibly TRBD1 (6 bases). V dropped 0 bases and J dropped 2 bases, with 10 bases sitting between them. The CDR3 totals 16 residues. Germline CDR1 is MGHRA and CDR2 is YSYEKL. CDR3 residues: CASSQEGTGTNEKLFF. CDR3 nucleotide sequence: TGCGCCAGCAGCCAAGAAGGAACAGGGACTAATGAAAAACTGTTTTTT.

The J gene is TRBJ1-4, the V gene TRBV9, with no clear D. Germline V gene sequence: CDR1 SGDLS, CDR2 YYNGEE. CDR3 length equals 15 residues. V lost 4 bases to trimming and J lost 8 bases, with 18 bases between them. The CDR3 coding sequence is TGTGCCAGCAGCCCCGTGGTCGGGGTTGGGGAAAAACTGTTTTTT. Protein product: CASSPVVGVGEKLFF.

The chain has TRBV28 and TRBJ1-2; D is ambiguous. This CDR3 is 14 amino acids long. The germline gives CDR1 MDHEN, CDR2 SYDVKM. V dropped 4 bases and J dropped 0 bases, with 9 bases sitting between them. CDR3 nucleotide sequence: TGTGCCAGCAGTTCCGGAGCGGCTAACTATGGCTACACCTTC. Amino acids: CASSSGAANYGYTF.

This clone occurred once. The rearrangement joins TRBV6-5 to TRBJ2-7, with D perhaps TRBD1 (5 bases). Between the trimmed V and J ends, which lost 4 bases and 2 bases, there was a span of 15 bases. The V gene's germline CDR1 is MNHEY and CDR2 SVGAGI. There are 15 residues in the CDR3. The chain's CDR3 is CASSSDSQPPYEQYF. The CDR3 DNA is TGTGCCAGCAGTTCCGACAGTCAGCCACCCTACGAGCAGTACTTC.

The CDR3 coding sequence is TGTGCCTGGAGTTCCATTTATCAGCCCCAGCATTTT. This encodes CAWSSIYQPQHF. The chain has TRBV30 and TRBJ1-5; no clear D. The ends were cut back, 2 bases at V and 5 bases at J, with 7 bases in the middle. This CDR3 spans 12 amino acids. The germline CDR1 and CDR2 sequences are GTSNPN and SVGIG (reference sequence).

V is TRBV14 and J is TRBJ1-1; TRBD1 matches 7 bases. The V gene's germline CDR1 is SGHDN and CDR2 FVKESK. This CDR3 is built from 15 residues. The junction had 3 bases not matched to a gene; V was cut back by 2 bases and J by 0 bases. CDR3 region: CASSQRTGLNTEAFF. The CDR3 nucleotides are TGTGCCAGCAGCCAACGGACAGGTTTGAACACTGAAGCTTTCTTT.

The chain couples TRBV10-3 to TRBJ1-1; the D is unclear. Germline lookup yields CDR1 ENHRY and CDR2 SYGVKD. This CDR3 has 13 amino acids. The V and J ends lost 11 bases and 4 bases respectively, with 17 bases between them. The CDR3 protein is CAASLEVTTEAFF. CDR3 in DNA: TGTGCCGCCAGTTTGGAGGTAACCACTGAAGCTTTCTTT.

In its sample, this clone was seen a few times. This sequence joins TRBV5-1 and TRBJ2-7, with D uncertain. The length of the CDR3 is 13 residues. The V gene's germline CDR1 is SGHRS and CDR2 YFSETQ. Trimming shortened V by 1 base and J by 7 bases, and 12 bases separated the two germline ends. CDR3 amino acids: CASSLSNLREQYF. CDR3 DNA sequence: TGCGCCAGCAGCTTGTCTAACCTGAGAGAGCAGTACTTC.